Below, 27 T cell receptor beta chains from the same sample are listed, as sequenced in a study of blood T cell repertoires in COVID-19. Produced via immunoSEQ multiplex PCR; TCRdb's table is partial and in-frame only. Of approximately 190,000 clones in the sample, around nine tenths were seen once. Sequencing input: peripheral blood. The receptors were gathered from a woman aged 40 to 50 who had recovered from COVID-19.

The J gene is TRBJ2-7, the V gene TRBV27, with D perhaps TRBD2 (5 bases). V was shortened by 11 bases and J by 2 bases, with 16 bases between the two germline ends. Germline CDR1 is MNHEY and CDR2 is SMNVEV (reference sequence). The CDR3 has 13 residues. The CDR3 here is CASSPGSTYEQYF. CDR3 coding DNA: TGTGCCTCGTCCCCGGGATCAACCTACGAGCAGTACTTC.

J is TRBJ2-1 and V is TRBV6-2 or TRBV6-3; TRBD2 matches at 9 bases. The junction had 6 bases not matched to a gene; V was cut back by 2 bases and J by 4 bases. The germline V gene has CDR1 MNHEY and CDR2 SVGEGT. CDR3 length: 16 amino acids. CDR3 nucleotides: TGTGCCAGCAGTTACGGTGGCGGGAGGGTTTACAATGAGCAGTTCTTC. It encodes CASSYGGGRVYNEQFF.

This chain links TRBV16 with TRBJ1-4, with D unresolved. This CDR3 is 15 amino acids long. V was cut by 5 bases and J by 6 bases, with 16 bases left in between. Germline CDR1 and CDR2: KGHSY and FQNENV. CDR3 nucleotides: TGTGCCAGCAGCTCAAAAGGCGGCGGGGATGAAAAACTGTTTTTT. Protein sequence: CASSSKGGGDEKLFF.

The chain carries TRBV18 and TRBJ1-2, with D possibly matching TRBD1 (5 bases). This CDR3 spans 15 amino acids. CDR1 and CDR2 from the germline V gene are KGHSH and LQKENI. Trimming shortened V by 0 bases and J by 5 bases, and 13 bases separated the two germline ends. This chain's CDR3 is CASSPPTNRGYGYTF. CDR3 coding DNA: TGTGCCAGCTCACCACCGACCAACCGGGGGTATGGCTACACCTTC. The full variable domain, rest sourced from reference TRBV18 and TRBJ1-2, is NAGVMQNPRHLVRRRGQEARLRCSPMKGHSHVYWYRQLPEEGLKFMVYLQKENIIDESGMPKERFSAEFPKEGPSILRIQQVVRGDSAAYFCASSPPTNRGYGYTFGSGTRLTVV.

In nucleotides, the CDR3 is TGTGCCAGCAGCCCTAGAGCCCCCCACAATGAGCAGTTCTTC. This encodes CASSPRAPHNEQFF. The chain uses TRBV7-9 and TRBJ2-1; D gene ambiguous. CDR1 and CDR2 from the germline V gene are SEHNR and FQNEAQ (reference sequence). Trimming stripped 5 bases from V and 5 bases from J, with 13 bases between. The CDR3 is 14 amino acids.

This chain connects TRBV27 to TRBJ2-1; D is uncertain. CDR3 size: 12 residues. Looked up from germline, CDR1 is MNHEY and CDR2 is SMNVEV (reference sequence). V lost 2 bases and J 6 bases, leaving 5 bases between the germline ends. CDR3 protein: CASSLVSNEQFF. CDR3 DNA sequence: TGTGCCAGCAGTTTAGTCAGCAATGAGCAGTTCTTC.

The chain has TRBV7-8 and TRBJ2-2, with a possible D match to TRBD1 (6 bases). CDR3 length: 16 residues. The germline gives CDR1 SGHVS, CDR2 FQNEAQ. Deletions cut 5 bases from V and 2 bases from J, with 15 bases between. The CDR3 DNA is TGTGCCAGCAGCATAGTAGGGGGAACAAACACCGGGGAGCTGTTTTTT. Encoded protein: CASSIVGGTNTGELFF.

J is TRBJ1-4 and V is TRBV6-4; no clear D gene. Trimming removed 5 bases from V and 0 bases from J, with 10 bases in between. The CDR3 has 15 amino acids. CDR1 is MRHNA, CDR2 SNTAGT, per germline. CDR3 nucleotide sequence: TGTGCCAGCAGTCAGAATACAGCAACTAATGAAAAACTGTTTTTT. Translated, it gives CASSQNTATNEKLFF.

V usage is TRBV29-1 and J usage is TRBJ2-7; D might be TRBD2 (5 bases). V was shortened by 5 bases and J by 2 bases, with 13 bases between the two germline ends. The CDR3 runs 13 residues. Germline V gene sequence: CDR1 SQVTM, CDR2 ANQGSEA. CDR3: CSVPGISPYEQYF. The CDR3 region has the DNA TGCAGCGTTCCGGGAATTTCCCCCTACGAGCAGTACTTC.

The chain joins TRBV6-2 or TRBV6-3 to TRBJ2-3; D might be TRBD1 (6 bases). The germline V gene encodes CDR1 MNHEY and CDR2 SVGEGT. The V end lost 2 bases, the J end lost 0 bases, and 9 bases lay between the germline ends. This CDR3 has 15 residues. Here the CDR3 reads CASSYGQLSTDTQYF. DNA of the CDR3: TGTGCCAGCAGTTACGGACAGCTTAGCACAGATACGCAGTATTTT.

This clone was found once. The genes are TRBV7-8 and TRBJ2-3, with TRBD2 matching 15 bases. The germline CDR1 and CDR2 sequences are SGHVS and FQNEAQ. This CDR3 has 16 amino acids. V was clipped by 7 bases and J by 6 bases; unmatched bases: 8. CDR3 bases: TGTGCCAGCAACCTTCGGACTAGCGGGAGGGCGGATACGCAGTATTTT. It yields the protein CASNLRTSGRADTQYF.

The CDR3 region has the DNA TGTGCCAGCAGTGAGCAAGGGGGTAGCAATCAGCCCCAGCATTTT. Protein product: CASSEQGGSNQPQHF. The chain links TRBV6-1 to TRBJ1-5; a weak D match, TRBD1 (6 bases). Trimming took off 3 bases at V and 0 bases at J, with 9 bases between the two ends. Germline loops: CDR1 MNHNS, CDR2 SASEGT. The length of the CDR3 is 15 residues.

The chain combines TRBV30 with TRBJ2-1, with 8 positions matching TRBD2. The CDR3 contains 15 residues. Per germline, CDR1 GTSNPN and CDR2 SVGIG (reference sequence). With 1 base clipped from V and 6 bases from J, the junction kept 8 bases outside the gene matches. CDR3 coding DNA: TGTGCCTGGAGTGGTGGGGCTAGCGGGTTCAATGAGCAGTTCTTC. Encoded protein: CAWSGGASGFNEQFF.

This clone was observed a few times. This chain connects TRBV30 to TRBJ2-1; tentative D call: TRBD2 (5 bases). CDR1 and CDR2 from the germline V gene are GTSNPN and SVGIG (reference sequence). V lost 5 bases, J lost 5 bases, and 16 bases lay in between. The CDR3 runs to 14 residues. CDR3 loop: CAWSLWAGNNEQFF. The CDR3 DNA follows: TGTGCCTGGTCCCTCTGGGCGGGTAACAATGAGCAGTTCTTC.

V gene TRBV4-2 combines with J gene TRBJ2-3; 7 nucleotides match TRBD2. V lost 0 bases, J lost 9 bases, and 12 bases stayed unmatched. Looked up from germline, CDR1 is LGHNA and CDR2 is YNFKEQ. This CDR3 comprises 16 residues. Here the CDR3 DNA reads TGTGCCAGCAGCCAAGATCTAGCGGCCACGGCCGGGACGCAGTATTTT. This sequence encodes CASSQDLAATAGTQYF.

This chain joins TRBV5-4 and TRBJ2-7; TRBD2 agrees at 11 bases. From germline, CDR1 is SGHNT and CDR2 YYREEE (reference sequence). The CDR3 has 16 amino acids. V dropped 4 bases and J dropped 0; count of bases not matched to a gene: 6. CDR3 sequence (DNA): TGTGCCAGCAGCCCCGGGACTAGCGGCTACTCCTACGAGCAGTACTTC. Its translation: CASSPGTSGYSYEQYF.

The V gene is TRBV7-9, the J gene TRBJ2-1, with 7 bases that match TRBD2. The CDR3 spans 15 residues. Looked up from germline, CDR1 is SEHNR and CDR2 is FQNEAQ (reference sequence). V dropped 5 bases and J dropped 5; count of bases not matched to a gene: 9. As DNA, the CDR3 is TGTGCCAGCAGCCCCTGGGGGACTACGAACAATGAGCAGTTCTTC. Translation gives CASSPWGTTNNEQFF.

CDR3 in amino acids: CASRPGQVGTEAFF. DNA of the CDR3: TGTGCCAGCAGGCCCGGACAGGTGGGCACTGAAGCTTTCTTT. This rearrangement joins TRBV6-5 to TRBJ1-1; TRBD1 matches at 7 bases. Germline values: CDR1 MNHEY, CDR2 SVGAGI. The trim removed 6 bases at V and 4 bases at J, leaving 8 bases unmatched. The length of the CDR3 is 14 residues.

This sequence joins TRBV7-8 and TRBJ2-3; 7 bases fit TRBD1. Trimming cost V 8 bases and J 3 bases; bases outside gene matches: 2. Germline CDR1 is SGHVS and CDR2 is FQNEAQ. The length of the CDR3 is 12 residues. The CDR3 bases are TGTGCCAGCTGGGACAGTACAGATACGCAGTATTTT. Its translation: CASWDSTDTQYF.

V and J are TRBV9 and TRBJ1-4, with 9 bases matching TRBD1. Trimming cost V 5 bases and J 6 bases; bases outside gene matches: 8. Germline values: CDR1 SGDLS, CDR2 YYNGEE. This CDR3 comprises 15 residues. This CDR3 reads CASSGGDRADEKLFF. The CDR3 nucleotides are TGTGCCAGCAGTGGGGGGGACAGGGCGGATGAAAAACTGTTTTTT.

The rearrangement links TRBV7-7 to TRBJ2-5; D remains ambiguous. V lost 4 bases to trimming and J lost 2 bases, with 8 bases between them. CDR3 size: 13 residues. Germline CDR1 is SSHAT and CDR2 is FNYEAQ (reference sequence). CDR3 in DNA: TGTGCCAGCAGCTGGAGTTGGCAAGAGACCCAGTACTTC. This translates into CASSWSWQETQYF. The complete variable domain, with remaining parts taken from reference TRBV7-7 and TRBJ2-5, reads GAGVSQSPRYKVTKRGQDVTLRCDPISSHATLYWYQQALGQGPEFLTYFNYEAQPDKSGLPSDRFSAERPEGSISTLTIQRTEQRDSAMYRCASSWSWQETQYFGPGTRLLVL.

A single count supports this clone. J is TRBJ2-7 and V is TRBV3-1 (or the pseudogene TRBV3-2); no clear D. V lost 4 bases and J lost 3, with 4 bases in between. Germline V CDR1 and CDR2: LGHDT, YNNKEL (reference sequence). There are 11 residues in the CDR3. This chain's CDR3 is CASSLHYEQYF. The CDR3 DNA sequence: TGTGCCAGCAGCCTCCACTACGAGCAGTACTTC.

The CDR3 is CASSPNAGGSLAKNIQYF. CDR3 DNA sequence: TGTGCCAGCTCACCAAACGCAGGGGGCTCCTTAGCCAAAAACATTCAGTACTTC. The V gene is TRBV18, the J gene TRBJ2-4; 8 positions match TRBD1. Germline V gene sequence: CDR1 KGHSH, CDR2 LQKENI. This CDR3 region has 18 residues. Trimming removed 2 bases from V and 0 bases from J; junction bases left unmatched: 9.

This clone was found once. This rearrangement joins TRBV30 to TRBJ2-3; 8 positions match TRBD2. This CDR3 contains 13 residues. V was clipped by 3 bases and J by 1 base; unmatched bases: 0. Germline V lookup: CDR1 GTSNPN, CDR2 SVGIG (reference sequence). The CDR3 loop is CAWRTSGTDTQYF. The CDR3 nucleotides read TGTGCCTGGAGGACTAGCGGCACAGATACGCAGTATTTT. The full variable domain, its missing parts supplied by reference TRBV30 and TRBJ2-3, is SQTIHQWPATLVQPVGSPLSLECTVEGTSNPNLYWYRQAAGRGLQLLFYSVGIGQISSEVPQNLSASRPQDRQFILSSKKLLLSDSGFYLCAWRTSGTDTQYFGPGTRLTVL.

The chain combines TRBV6-2 or TRBV6-3 with TRBJ2-7; TRBD1 aligns across 7 bases. Trimming at V came to 0 bases and at J to 6 bases, leaving 5 bases not matched to a gene. This CDR3 has 14 residues. Germline-derived CDR1 and CDR2 are MNHEY and SVGEGT. The CDR3 is CASSYSGGSFEQYF. The CDR3 bases are TGTGCCAGCAGTTACTCAGGGGGCAGTTTCGAGCAGTACTTC.

The chain recombines TRBV13 with TRBJ2-7; 8 bases line up with TRBD2. The CDR3 is 15 residues long. Losses at the gene ends were 0 bases for V and 5 bases for J; bases not matched to a gene: 6. Germline CDR1 and CDR2: PRHDT and FYEKMQ (reference sequence). CDR3 DNA sequence: TGTGCCAGCAGCTTAGGTGGGACTAGTCGCGACGAGCAGTACTTC. Residues: CASSLGGTSRDEQYF.

The V call is TRBV2, the J call TRBJ2-5; no reliable D call. This CDR3 has 14 amino acids. The V gene lost 1 base and the J gene lost 2 bases, with 8 bases spanning the gap. CDR1 is SNHLY and CDR2 is FYNNEI in the germline V gene. The CDR3 nucleotides are TGTGCCAGCAGTGAAGGTATCTTACAAGAGACCCAGTACTTC. It yields the protein CASSEGILQETQYF.